These 31 T cell receptor beta chains came from one sample sequenced in a study of shared clonotypes between healthy human individuals. CD45RO-negative, CCR7-selected cells formed the naive CD8 fraction, which excluded terminally differentiated effector memory CD45RA+ cells. Profiling relied on immunoSEQ multiplex PCR, and the TCRdb table lists in-frame clones only, not all of them. The table records roughly 2 million clones, approximately 95% of them present only once. Source material: naive CD8+ T cells sorted from blood. The receptors were sampled from a man between 18 and 29 years old in good health.

This chain links TRBV28 with TRBJ2-7; the D gene could be TRBD1 or TRBD2 (5 bases each). The V gene's germline CDR1 is MDHEN and CDR2 SYDVKM. V gave up 4 bases and J gave up 13 bases, with 20 bases separating them. The CDR3 is 13 amino acids. The CDR3 region has the DNA TGTGCCAGCAGTTCAAAGAGGGGACCAAGGTTATACTTC. Amino acid sequence: CASSSKRGPRLYF.

This clone was seen just once. This chain connects TRBV27 to TRBJ1-5; D not resolved. CDR1 and CDR2 from the germline V gene are MNHEY and SMNVEV (reference sequence). Trimming took off 5 bases at V and 2 bases at J, with 16 bases between the two ends. The CDR3 extends over 16 amino acids. CDR3 DNA sequence: TGTGCCAGCAGTCCTCGCGCCGGGTTGGGCAATCAGCCCCAGCATTTT. Translation: CASSPRAGLGNQPQHF.

The chain recombines TRBV15 with TRBJ1-1; possible D gene TRBD1, 5 bases. Germline CDR1 reads LNHNV; CDR2 reads YYDKDF (reference sequence). The CDR3 has 15 amino acids. Trimming pared 0 bases from V and 1 base from J, leaving 9 bases between. CDR3 loop: CATSRELGGNTEAFF. The CDR3 DNA reads TGTGCCACCAGCAGAGAATTGGGGGGGAACACTGAAGCTTTCTTT.

The chain joins TRBV5-6 to TRBJ2-7; D is unclear. The CDR3 extends over 14 amino acids. Trimming pared 4 bases from V and 3 bases from J, leaving 14 bases between. Germline CDR1 reads SGHDT; CDR2 reads YYEEEE. The CDR3 sequence is CASSPASSYYEQYF. The CDR3 DNA reads as TGTGCCAGCAGCCCCGCCAGCTCCTACTACGAGCAGTACTTC.

This chain uses TRBV11-2 with TRBJ1-2; 9 bases are a match to TRBD1. The germline V gene encodes CDR1 SGHAT and CDR2 FQNNGV. Trimming at V came to 5 bases and at J to 12 bases, leaving 10 bases not matched to a gene. The CDR3 totals 13 residues. CDR3 in amino acids: CASSLVPGQGHTF. The CDR3 DNA follows: TGTGCCAGCAGCCTAGTCCCGGGACAGGGTCACACCTTC.

Concerning this clone: This CDR3 is also generated by other DNA sequences in the sample. V usage is TRBV7-9 and J usage is TRBJ2-7; the D is unclear. From germline, CDR1 is SEHNR and CDR2 FQNEAQ (reference sequence). CDR3 length: 11 residues. V gave up 5 bases and J gave up 6 bases, with 8 bases separating them. Here the CDR3 DNA reads TGTGCCAGCAGCCCGGGCGGCGAGCAGTACTTC. Its translation: CASSPGGEQYF.

The chain links TRBV7-6 to TRBJ1-6; D is undetermined. V was clipped by 5 bases and J by 8 bases, with 13 bases between them. The germline V gene encodes CDR1 SGHVS and CDR2 FNYEAQ. The CDR3 spans 14 residues. The chain's CDR3 is CASSLDPSYSPLHF. DNA of the CDR3: TGTGCCAGCAGCCTCGACCCATCCTATTCACCCCTCCACTTT.

The rearrangement uses TRBV5-4 and TRBJ2-7; the D gene is possibly TRBD1 (6 bases). Trimming took off 4 bases at V and 0 bases at J, with 17 bases between the two ends. Germline V lookup: CDR1 SGHNT, CDR2 YYREEE (reference sequence). The CDR3 has 16 amino acids. The CDR3 loop reads CASSEGRTESSYEQYF. The CDR3, as DNA: TGTGCCAGCAGCGAGGGTAGGACAGAGAGCTCCTACGAGCAGTACTTC.

The chain employs TRBV9 and TRBJ2-5; 7 bases map to TRBD1. Germline V gene lookup returns CDR1 SGDLS and CDR2 YYNGEE. The junction had 4 bases not matched to a gene; V was cut back by 3 bases and J by 5 bases. The CDR3 is made up of 13 amino acids. The CDR3 coding sequence is TGTGCCAGCAGCGCACAGGGGTGGGAGACCCAGTACTTC. Residues: CASSAQGWETQYF.

J is TRBJ1-2 and V is TRBV7-9, with TRBD1 matching over 7 bases. The V gene end was trimmed by 4 bases and the J gene end by 3 bases; junction bases not matched to a gene: 17. Germline V gene sequence: CDR1 SEHNR, CDR2 FQNEAQ (reference sequence). The CDR3 runs to 18 residues. The CDR3: CASSSPYILADRDYGYTF. The CDR3 coding sequence is TGTGCCAGCAGCTCACCATATATCCTCGCCGACAGGGACTATGGCTACACCTTC.

The V call is TRBV27, the J call TRBJ2-3, with TRBD2 as a possible D gene (6 bases). Germline-derived CDR1 and CDR2 are MNHEY and SMNVEV (reference sequence). This CDR3 is built from 16 residues. With 8 bases removed from V and 0 bases from J, the gap between germline ends came to 18 bases. CDR3 DNA sequence: TGTGCCAGCGGGACTTGGGACTTCTCTAGCACAGATACGCAGTATTTT. As protein: CASGTWDFSSTDTQYF.

About this clone itself: No DNA is shown, since the ends of the CDR3 on it are uncertain; the CDR3 is the one TCRdb lists. The V and J genes are TRBV21-1 and TRBJ2-1; the table's D call, TRBD1, has no DNA check behind it. TRBV21-1 is marked as a pseudogene. The CDR3 is 17 amino acids long, termini counted. The CDR3 loop is CASSKWGTGNIYNEQFF.

The CDR3: CASSLVGDLNTEAFF. The CDR3 DNA reads as TGTGCCAGCAGCTTAGTCGGGGACCTGAACACTGAAGCTTTCTTT. The chain combines TRBV7-9 with TRBJ1-1; maybe TRBD1 (5 bases). Germline loops: CDR1 SEHNR, CDR2 FQNEAQ (reference sequence). V lost 1 base and J lost 0, with 9 bases in between. This CDR3 region has 15 residues.

J is TRBJ2-3 and V is TRBV7-9, with a weak D call TRBD2 (5 bases). This CDR3 comprises 14 residues. The ends were cut back, 1 base at V and 2 bases at J, with 7 bases in the middle. Germline V lookup: CDR1 SEHNR, CDR2 FQNEAQ (reference sequence). The DNA of the CDR3 is TGTGCCAGCAGCTTAGTCGGGAACACAGATACGCAGTATTTT. Residues: CASSLVGNTDTQYF.

By frequency in the sample, this clone is medium-sized (0.01 to 0.1%). V is TRBV7-9 and J is TRBJ2-3, with TRBD2 matching over 8 bases. V was clipped by 2 bases and J by 2 bases; unmatched bases: 9. CDR3 length: 17 residues. CDR1 and CDR2 (germline): SEHNR, FQNEAQ (reference sequence). CDR3 protein: CASSLILAGHFTDTQYF. The CDR3 DNA is TGTGCCAGCAGCTTAATTTTAGCGGGACACTTCACAGATACGCAGTATTTT. Supplemented by reference TRBV7-9 and TRBJ2-3, the full variable domain reads DTGVSQNPRHKITKRGQNVTFRCDPISEHNRLYWYRQTLGQGPEFLTYFQNEAQLEKSRLLSDRFSAERPKGSFSTLEIQRTEQGDSAMYLCASSLILAGHFTDTQYFGPGTRLTVL.

The chain links TRBV30 to TRBJ2-1, with D possibly matching TRBD2 (5 bases). The length of the CDR3 is 11 residues. Trimming took 1 base from V and 9 from J, leaving 7 bases between them. The V gene's germline CDR1 is GTSNPN and CDR2 SVGIG (reference sequence). The CDR3 is CAWSALAEQFF. For the CDR3, the DNA is TGTGCCTGGAGTGCTCTAGCTGAGCAGTTCTTC.

This chain connects TRBV9 to TRBJ2-2, with 7 bases that match TRBD2. Trimming took 0 bases from V and 5 from J; bases not matched to a gene: 7. Germline CDR1 is SGDLS and CDR2 is YYNGEE. This CDR3 comprises 16 residues. CDR3 region: CASSVEPAGTTGELFF. As DNA, the CDR3 is TGTGCCAGCAGCGTAGAGCCAGCGGGGACTACCGGGGAGCTGTTTTTT.

This sequence joins TRBV19 and TRBJ1-6; D gene uncertain. CDR1 and CDR2 from the germline V gene are LNHDA and SQIVND (reference sequence). V lost 6 bases to trimming and J lost 7 bases, with 16 bases between them. The length of the CDR3 is 15 residues. This CDR3 is CASSTGPEGNSPLHF. The CDR3 coding sequence is TGTGCCAGTAGCACCGGGCCAGAAGGGAATTCACCCCTCCACTTT.

As to this clone: Other DNA sequences in the same sample also yield this CDR3. The gene calls are TRBV9 and TRBJ2-1; 7 nucleotides line up with TRBD1. The CDR3 extends over 16 amino acids. The germline V gene has CDR1 SGDLS and CDR2 YYNGEE. J lost 4 bases, V lost 0 bases, and 7 bases had no gene match. DNA for the CDR3: TGTGCCAGCAGCGTAGGAACAGGGACAGAATACAATGAGCAGTTCTTC. Encoded protein: CASSVGTGTEYNEQFF.

V is TRBV29-1 and J is TRBJ2-6; D is uncertain. Germline CDR1 and CDR2: SQVTM and ANQGSEA. V was trimmed by 2 bases and J by 2 bases, leaving 7 bases between them. CDR3 length equals 14 residues. The CDR3 nucleotides read TGCAGCGTTGAAACTGGGACTGGGGCCAACGTCCTGACTTTC. It translates to CSVETGTGANVLTF.

The rearrangement links TRBV7-8 to TRBJ1-1, with 9 bases lining up with TRBD1. Germline V gene sequence: CDR1 SGHVS, CDR2 FQNEAQ. J was trimmed by 2 bases and V by 4 bases; bases with no gene match: 8. The CDR3 covers 16 residues. CDR3 loop: CASSYRGQGPNTEAFF. CDR3 DNA: TGTGCCAGCAGCTACCGGGGACAGGGCCCAAACACTGAAGCTTTCTTT.

V is TRBV6-5 and J is TRBJ2-3, with unresolved D. The germline gives CDR1 MNHEY, CDR2 SVGAGI. CDR3 length equals 15 residues. Trimming pared 0 bases from V and 9 bases from J, leaving 16 bases between. The CDR3 spells CASSYSEHPELTQYF. The CDR3 DNA follows: TGTGCCAGCAGTTACTCCGAGCATCCAGAACTAACGCAGTATTTT.

The genes are TRBV28 and TRBJ1-1; maybe TRBD1 (5 bases). V lost 6 bases to trimming and J lost 5 bases, with 13 bases between them. The CDR3 contains 13 residues. The V gene's germline CDR1 is MDHEN and CDR2 SYDVKM. The CDR3 DNA reads as TGTGCCAGCAGCCCAGGGAAACGGACTGAAGCTTTCTTT. Residues: CASSPGKRTEAFF.

With respect to this clone: The junction shows a germline mismatch at one end, possibly a read error. The V call is TRBV13, the J call TRBJ1-1; possibly TRBD1 for D (5 bases). The germline V gene has CDR1 PRHDT and CDR2 FYEKMQ (reference sequence). This CDR3 contains 14 residues. The chain's CDR3 is CASSFMGGNTEAFF. CDR3 coding DNA: TGTGCCAGCAGCTTCATGGGGGGGAACACCGAAGCTTTCTTT.

Comments on this clone: Other DNA sequences in this specimen translate into the identical CDR3. The genes are TRBV30 and TRBJ2-7, with 13 bases identical to TRBD2. The CDR3 covers 14 residues. Trimming at V came to 0 bases and at J to 4 bases, leaving 0 bases not matched to a gene. Germline CDR1 and CDR2: GTSNPN and SVGIG (reference sequence). The CDR3 nucleotides are TGTGCCTGGAGTGTACTAGCGGGAGGGTACGAGCAGTACTTC. It yields the protein CAWSVLAGGYEQYF.

This chain joins TRBV5-1 and TRBJ2-1, with 7 bases matching TRBD2. This CDR3 comprises 14 residues. The trim removed 5 bases at V and 2 bases at J, leaving 4 bases unmatched. CDR1 and CDR2 from the germline V gene are SGHRS and YFSETQ. For the CDR3, the DNA is TGCGCCAGCAGAGAGAGCGGGGCCTACAATGAGCAGTTCTTC. Amino acid sequence: CASRESGAYNEQFF.

The chain couples TRBV5-1 to TRBJ2-3; 12 positions match TRBD2. V shed 4 bases, J shed 2 bases, and the junction held 14 bases outside the gene matches. This CDR3 spans 19 amino acids. CDR1 and CDR2 (germline): SGHRS, YFSETQ. The CDR3 DNA reads TGCGCCAGCAGCCCGAAGATCTTAGGACTAGCGGGACCCACAGATACGCAGTATTTT. This encodes CASSPKILGLAGPTDTQYF. The full variable domain, completed using reference TRBV5-1 and TRBJ2-3, is KAGVTQTPRYLIKTRGQQVTLSCSPISGHRSVSWYQQTPGQGLQFLFEYFSETQRNKGNFPGRFSGRQFSNSRSEMNVSTLELGDSALYLCASSPKILGLAGPTDTQYFGPGTRLTVL.

This clone appeared once. J is TRBJ1-5 and V is TRBV2; D ambiguous. From germline, CDR1 is SNHLY and CDR2 FYNNEI. Trimming cost V 4 bases and J 5 bases, with 18 bases left between them. The CDR3 sequence is 16 residues long. CDR3 sequence: CASSAGTEDEDQPQHF. The CDR3 region has the DNA TGTGCCAGCAGTGCGGGAACGGAGGATGAGGATCAGCCCCAGCATTTT.

On this clone: Other DNA variants within this sample encode the same CDR3. The genes are TRBV6-1 and TRBJ2-1; 7 nucleotides line up with TRBD1. The J segment lost 0 bases and the V segment lost 6 bases, leaving 5 bases of the junction unmatched. The CDR3 covers 15 residues. The V gene's germline CDR1 is MNHNS and CDR2 SASEGT. CDR3 loop: CASREQGSSYNEQFF. In DNA, the CDR3 is TGTGCCAGCAGGGAACAGGGGAGCTCCTACAATGAGCAGTTCTTC.

The chain couples TRBV6-6 to TRBJ2-5; D could derive from TRBD1 or TRBD2 (5 bases each). The CDR3 has 13 residues. The germline gives CDR1 MNHNY, CDR2 SVGAGI (reference sequence). Between the trimmed V and J ends, which lost 7 bases and 6 bases, there was a span of 15 bases. CDR3 sequence: CASNNGDGKTQYF. For the CDR3, the DNA is TGTGCCAGCAACAACGGGGACGGGAAGACCCAGTACTTC.

This chain links TRBV5-8 with TRBJ1-2, with a possible D match to TRBD1 (6 bases). The CDR3 is 13 residues long. V gave up 0 bases and J gave up 8 bases, with 11 bases separating them. Germline assignment: CDR1 SGHTS and CDR2 YDEGEE. The CDR3 is CASSLGQADGYTF. For the CDR3, the DNA is TGTGCCAGCAGCTTGGGACAGGCAGACGGCTACACCTTC.